These 28 T cell receptor beta chains came from one sample sequenced in a study of shared clonotypes between healthy human individuals. It was CD45RO-negative cells, positively selected for CCR7, that made up naive CD8 cells, with terminally differentiated effector memory CD45RA+ cells excluded. TCRdb keeps only in-frame clones here, not all; method: immunoSEQ multiplex PCR. This table holds roughly 770,000 clones, about 96% found once. The source material was naive CD8+ T cells sorted from blood. Receptor source: a man aged 25-45 years in good health.

The chain is built from TRBV10-3 and TRBJ2-5; no clear D. Between the trimmed V and J ends, which lost 3 bases and 0 bases, there was a span of 11 bases. The CDR3 is 15 residues long. The germline V gene has CDR1 ENHRY and CDR2 SYGVKD. This chain's CDR3 is CAISDRTKYQETQYF. As DNA, the CDR3 is TGTGCCATCAGTGACCGGACCAAGTACCAAGAGACCCAGTACTTC.

J is TRBJ2-1 and V is TRBV29-1, with 10 bases aligning to TRBD2. The CDR3 loop spans 16 amino acids. CDR1 SQVTM and CDR2 ANQGSEA come from the germline V gene. Losses at the gene ends were 7 bases for V and 2 bases for J; bases not matched to a gene: 11. The CDR3, as DNA: TGCAGCGCAATGCCCTGGCTAGCGGGAGCCTACAATGAGCAGTTCTTC. Protein product: CSAMPWLAGAYNEQFF.

The V gene is TRBV11-2, the J gene TRBJ1-1; D unclear. Trimming took 4 bases from V and 0 from J, leaving 15 bases between them. Looked up from germline, CDR1 is SGHAT and CDR2 is FQNNGV. CDR3 size: 16 residues. In DNA, the CDR3 is TGTGCCAGCAGCTCATCAGGCGGGCCCATGAACACTGAAGCTTTCTTT. Residues: CASSSSGGPMNTEAFF.

The rearrangement joins TRBV5-4 to TRBJ1-2; D may be TRBD1 (5 bases). This CDR3 spans 14 amino acids. Germline loops: CDR1 SGHNT, CDR2 YYREEE (reference sequence). With 3 bases removed from V and 7 bases from J, the gap between germline ends came to 16 bases. The DNA for the CDR3 is TGTGCCAGCAGCTCGGAGGGGCAATTTACTGGCTACACCTTC. As protein: CASSSEGQFTGYTF.

The chain has TRBV11-2 and TRBJ1-3; D might be TRBD1 (6 bases). V dropped 5 bases and J dropped 3 bases, with 23 bases sitting between them. Germline V gives CDR1 SGHAT, CDR2 FQNNGV. The CDR3 consists of 18 residues. The CDR3 region has the DNA TGTGCCAGCAGCCCTCGCTCGTGGGACACCAGATTTGGAAACACCATATATTTT. Its translation is CASSPRSWDTRFGNTIYF.

The rearrangement links TRBV27 to TRBJ2-7; possible D gene TRBD2, 6 bases. Trimming shortened V by 5 bases and J by 1 base, and 12 bases separated the two germline ends. Looked up from germline, CDR1 is MNHEY and CDR2 is SMNVEV (reference sequence). The CDR3 is 14 amino acids. This CDR3 is CASSIIGGSYEQYF. The CDR3 DNA reads as TGTGCCAGCAGTATCATCGGGGGTTCCTACGAGCAGTACTTC.

Worth noting for this clone: Other DNA variants within this sample encode the same CDR3. The J gene is TRBJ2-7, the V gene TRBV29-1; 9 bases are a match to TRBD2. Germline CDR1 and CDR2: SQVTM and ANQGSEA. The CDR3 runs 14 residues. J lost 1 base, V lost 1 base, and 2 bases had no gene match. CDR3 sequence reads: CSVEGTSDSYEQYF. Here the CDR3 DNA reads TGCAGCGTTGAAGGGACTAGCGATTCCTACGAGCAGTACTTC.

The rearrangement joins TRBV10-2 to TRBJ2-1; TRBD2 matches at 10 bases. The germline V gene has CDR1 WSHSY and CDR2 SAAADI. This CDR3 is 16 amino acids long. V was clipped by 1 base and J by 8 bases; unmatched bases: 8. CDR3 DNA sequence: TGCGCCAGCAGTGAGTATAAAGCGGGAGGGCCGGATGAGCAGTTCTTC. This encodes CASSEYKAGGPDEQFF.

The genes are TRBV7-2 and TRBJ2-7, with a tentative D call TRBD2 (5 bases). The V and J ends lost 1 base and 3 bases respectively, with 13 bases between them. This CDR3 spans 15 amino acids. Per germline, CDR1 SGHTA and CDR2 FQGNSA. The CDR3: CASSLVGGSGYEQYF. CDR3 DNA: TGTGCCAGCAGCTTAGTCGGCGGAAGCGGCTACGAGCAGTACTTC.

V and J are TRBV19 and TRBJ2-7; 9 bases align to TRBD2. Germline CDR1 reads LNHDA; CDR2 reads SQIVND (reference sequence). CDR3 length: 16 residues. J gave up 6 bases and V 2 bases, and 11 bases lay outside the gene matches. CDR3 protein: CASSIIAGDLSAEQYF. CDR3 nucleotide sequence: TGTGCCAGTAGTATAATAGCGGGAGATCTATCCGCCGAGCAGTACTTC.

The gene calls are TRBV6-4 and TRBJ1-1; D is perhaps TRBD1 (5 bases). The CDR3 has 12 residues. Germline CDR1 and CDR2: MRHNA and SNTAGT. Trimming removed 2 bases from V and 4 bases from J, with 5 bases in between. In DNA form, the CDR3 reads TGTGCCAGCAGTGACGGGGGCACTGAAGCTTTCTTT. This gives the protein CASSDGGTEAFF.

V and J are TRBV5-4 and TRBJ2-3; 9 nucleotides align to TRBD2. This CDR3 is 15 amino acids long. V gave up 3 bases and J gave up 5 bases; unmatched junction bases: 7. CDR1 and CDR2 from the germline V gene are SGHNT and YYREEE (reference sequence). The CDR3 bases are TGTGCCAGCAGCTCGACGCGGGAGGGCCAAGATACGCAGTATTTT. Its translation is CASSSTREGQDTQYF.

The gene calls are TRBV6-6 and TRBJ2-5; TRBD1 matches at 7 bases. CDR3 length equals 14 residues. After removal of 1 base from V and 5 bases from J, the junction contained 4 bases not matched to a gene. Germline loops: CDR1 MNHNY, CDR2 SVGAGI (reference sequence). In nucleotides, the CDR3 is TGTGCCAGCAGTTACTTTGACAGGGATGAGACCCAGTACTTC. Protein: CASSYFDRDETQYF.

The chain links TRBV9 to TRBJ2-5, with D maybe TRBD2 (6 bases). The CDR3 has 15 residues. With 0 bases removed from V and 5 bases from J, the gap between germline ends came to 14 bases. Germline CDR1 is SGDLS and CDR2 is YYNGEE. CDR3 sequence (DNA): TGTGCCAGCAGCGTAGACCCGGGAGTTGGGGAGACCCAGTACTTC. It encodes CASSVDPGVGETQYF.

This chain connects TRBV7-9 to TRBJ2-2; 8 bases align to TRBD2. This CDR3 comprises 18 residues. Germline CDR1 reads SEHNR; CDR2 reads FQNEAQ (reference sequence). V was pared by 4 bases and J by 5 bases, with 15 bases of the junction left unmatched. CDR3 sequence reads: CASSSDIQRERYTGELFF. CDR3 sequence (DNA): TGTGCCAGCAGCTCGGACATTCAGCGGGAGAGATATACCGGGGAGCTGTTTTTT.

V is TRBV19 and J is TRBJ1-1, with D possibly TRBD1 on 6 matching bases. Germline V gene sequence: CDR1 LNHDA, CDR2 SQIVND (reference sequence). The CDR3 has 14 amino acids. V was trimmed by 3 bases and J by 0 bases, leaving 8 bases between them. The DNA of the CDR3 is TGTGCCAGTAGTATTAGGACAGTGAACACTGAAGCTTTCTTT. Its protein is CASSIRTVNTEAFF.

The gene calls are TRBV30 and TRBJ2-7; D not resolved. The V gene's germline CDR1 is GTSNPN and CDR2 SVGIG (reference sequence). The length of the CDR3 is 14 residues. The DNA of the CDR3 is TGTGCATCCAACGGTGGGGATAACTACTACGAGCAGTACTTC. Translating it yields CASNGGDNYYEQYF.

This chain connects TRBV2 to TRBJ1-4; 8 nucleotides align to TRBD1. Germline CDR1 and CDR2: SNHLY and FYNNEI. This CDR3 region has 15 residues. The V gene end was trimmed by 2 bases and the J gene end by 5 bases; junction bases not matched to a gene: 4. The CDR3 protein is CASSEQGAGNEKLFF. The CDR3 region has the DNA TGTGCCAGCAGTGAACAGGGGGCGGGGAATGAAAAACTGTTTTTT.

The chain has TRBV7-9 and TRBJ2-7; 7 bases match TRBD1. Germline CDR1 SEHNR, CDR2 FQNEAQ (reference sequence). There are 14 residues in the CDR3. V shed 6 bases and J 6 bases; nucleotides not matched to a gene: 11. The CDR3, as DNA: TGTGCCAGCAGTCCCCAGACAGGGAGTCCCGAGCAGTACTTC. This gives the protein CASSPQTGSPEQYF.

The chain recombines TRBV9 with TRBJ2-3; 8 bases match TRBD1. Germline CDR1 SGDLS, CDR2 YYNGEE. V was pared by 3 bases and J by 0 bases, with 9 bases of the junction left unmatched. CDR3 size: 17 residues. CDR3 bases: TGTGCCAGCAGCGCCGGCCGAACAGGGGGGAGCACAGATACGCAGTATTTT. Residues: CASSAGRTGGSTDTQYF.

The rearrangement uses TRBV7-9 and TRBJ1-3; tentative D call: TRBD1 (5 bases). Germline CDR1 reads SEHNR; CDR2 reads FQNEAQ (reference sequence). The CDR3 covers 14 residues. V lost 1 base and J 6 bases, leaving 10 bases between the germline ends. The CDR3 nucleotides are TGTGCCAGCAGCTTAGAAGGGGATCTAAACACCATATATTTT. Residues: CASSLEGDLNTIYF.

The chain couples TRBV28 to TRBJ2-7; possible D gene TRBD1, 6 bases. Germline V gene sequence: CDR1 MDHEN, CDR2 SYDVKM. CDR3 length: 15 amino acids. V lost 2 bases and J lost 2, with 13 bases in between. DNA for the CDR3: TGTGCCAGCAGTTTAATGACAGGTGGTACCTACGAGCAGTACTTC. It codes for CASSLMTGGTYEQYF.

The chain has TRBV19 and TRBJ2-1; no firm D call. This CDR3 region has 14 residues. V dropped 1 base and J dropped 7 bases, with 11 bases sitting between them. CDR1 and CDR2 (germline): LNHDA, SQIVND (reference sequence). The CDR3, as DNA: TGTGCCAGTAGTATAGTACTCGGGCCGAATGAGCAGTTCTTC. This gives the protein CASSIVLGPNEQFF.

This clone was counted only a few times. The rearrangement links TRBV9 to TRBJ2-2; D may be TRBD2 (6 bases). Germline CDR1 and CDR2: SGDLS and YYNGEE. The CDR3 is 14 residues long. V lost 5 bases, J lost 0 bases, and 8 bases lay in between. CDR3 protein: CASRGTSNTGELFF. For the CDR3, the DNA is TGTGCCAGCAGGGGGACTTCGAACACCGGGGAGCTGTTTTTT. The full variable domain, its missing parts supplied by reference TRBV9 and TRBJ2-2, is DSGVTQTPKHLITATGQRVTLRCSPRSGDLSVYWYQQSLDQGLQFLIQYYNGEERAKGNILERFSAQQFPDLHSELNLSSLELGDSALYFCASRGTSNTGELFFGEGSRLTVL.

The chain is built from TRBV19 and TRBJ2-7, with 14 bases fitting TRBD2. The V and J ends lost 3 bases and 3 bases, in that order; junction bases with no gene match: 4. CDR3 size: 16 residues. Germline CDR1 is LNHDA and CDR2 is SQIVND (reference sequence). CDR3 loop: CASSILGTSGSYEQYF. As DNA, the CDR3 is TGTGCCAGTAGTATCCTTGGGACTAGCGGGAGCTACGAGCAGTACTTC.

The chain employs TRBV7-9 and TRBJ1-2; 8 positions agree with TRBD1. This CDR3 contains 12 residues. Germline CDR1 SEHNR, CDR2 FQNEAQ (reference sequence). The trim removed 5 bases at V and 8 bases at J, leaving 4 bases unmatched. The CDR3 bases are TGTGCCAGCAGCCGGGACAGGCTGGGCTACACCTTC. Translation gives CASSRDRLGYTF.

This chain connects TRBV2 to TRBJ1-2, with D hard to call. The CDR3 is made up of 15 amino acids. CDR1 is SNHLY and CDR2 is FYNNEI in the germline V gene. The V gene lost 6 bases and the J gene lost 4 bases, with 18 bases spanning the gap. The CDR3 bases are TGTGCCAGCAGCCAGAGTTATCAGGTAGTCTATGGCTACACCTTC. Its protein is CASSQSYQVVYGYTF.

The chain has TRBV7-8 and TRBJ2-3; D possibly corresponds to TRBD1 (6 bases). The germline gives CDR1 SGHVS, CDR2 FQNEAQ. CDR3 length: 15 residues. The V end lost 3 bases, the J end lost 6 bases, and 16 bases lay between the germline ends. The CDR3 nucleotides are TGTGCCAGCAGCTTCAGAAGGACAGCCGGGGATACGCAGTATTTT. Its protein is CASSFRRTAGDTQYF.